These 28 T cell receptor beta chains were all obtained from the same sample, sequenced in a study of blood T cell repertoires in COVID-19. The protocol was immunoSEQ multiplex PCR, while the TCRdb copy is restricted to in-frame clones and leaves out a portion. This sample has 85,000 to 130,000 clones, with about four fifths found just once. Sequencing was carried out using peripheral blood. The receptors here all came from a woman aged 55-69 years with acute or convalescent COVID-19.

The chain couples TRBV27 to TRBJ1-2; 9 positions match TRBD1. V lost 3 bases to trimming and J lost 4 bases; unmatched junction nucleotides: 12. Looked up from germline, CDR1 is MNHEY and CDR2 is SMNVEV (reference sequence). The length of the CDR3 is 17 residues. CDR3 in amino acids: CASSFDHRGRGSYGYTF. The CDR3 nucleotides read TGTGCCAGCAGTTTTGATCACAGGGGGCGTGGGTCCTATGGCTACACCTTC.

The rearrangement uses TRBV6-1 and TRBJ1-2; the D is unclear. The CDR3 consists of 14 residues. V dropped 3 bases and J dropped 2 bases, with 10 bases sitting between them. Per germline, CDR1 MNHNS and CDR2 SASEGT. CDR3: CASSDFSGNYGYTF. CDR3 in DNA: TGTGCCAGCAGTGATTTTTCGGGAAACTATGGCTACACCTTC.

The chain carries TRBV6-2 or TRBV6-3 and TRBJ2-2; D is ambiguous. V dropped 0 bases and J dropped 6 bases, with 8 bases sitting between them. The CDR3 has 14 amino acids. CDR1 and CDR2 from the germline V gene are MNHEY and SVGEGT. The CDR3 bases are TGTGCCAGCAGTTACTCGTTGGGCCCCGGGGAGCTGTTTTTT. This codes for CASSYSLGPGELFF.

The genes are TRBV5-1 and TRBJ1-1, with D uncertain. CDR3 size: 15 residues. The V end lost 2 bases, the J end lost 1 base, and 12 bases lay between the germline ends. Germline loops: CDR1 SGHRS, CDR2 YFSETQ. The CDR3 nucleotides read TGCGCCAGCAGCTTATCCCTCACGGGGAACACTGAAGCTTTCTTT. Translation: CASSLSLTGNTEAFF.

The CDR3 spells CASSPRGAAPGRYNQPQHF. CDR3 in DNA: TGTGCCAGCAGTCCCAGGGGAGCGGCCCCGGGACGCTACAATCAGCCCCAGCATTTT. This chain connects TRBV6-2 or TRBV6-3 to TRBJ1-5, with a possible D match to TRBD1 (6 bases). CDR1 is MNHEY, CDR2 SVGEGT, per germline. This CDR3 region has 19 residues. Trimming removed 5 bases at V and 3 bases at J, with 26 bases between.

V usage is TRBV28 and J usage is TRBJ1-1; D may be TRBD1 (5 bases). Germline CDR1 reads MDHEN; CDR2 reads SYDVKM. V lost 4 bases and J 4 bases, leaving 13 bases between the germline ends. The length of the CDR3 is 14 residues. Written as DNA, the CDR3 is TGTGCCAGCAGTTCAGAGACAGAGTCCACTGAAGCTTTCTTT. Translation: CASSSETESTEAFF.

The V and J genes are TRBV29-1 and TRBJ2-6, with D possibly TRBD1 on 5 matching bases. The V and J ends lost 3 bases and 0 bases respectively, with 9 bases between them. This CDR3 has 15 amino acids. Germline-derived CDR1 and CDR2 are SQVTM and ANQGSEA. The CDR3 here is CSVDGQSSGANVLTF. Written as DNA, the CDR3 is TGCAGCGTTGATGGACAAAGCTCTGGGGCCAACGTCCTGACTTTC.

The chain carries TRBV18 and TRBJ1-2; the D gene is possibly TRBD1 (6 bases). Trimming shortened V by 4 bases and J by 2 bases, and 11 bases separated the two germline ends. This CDR3 is built from 14 residues. Germline lookup yields CDR1 KGHSH and CDR2 LQKENI. The chain's CDR3 is CASSLNRENYGYTF. CDR3 nucleotide sequence: TGTGCCAGCTCACTAAACAGGGAGAACTATGGCTACACCTTC. Full variable domain (remainder filled in from reference TRBV18 and TRBJ1-2): NAGVMQNPRHLVRRRGQEARLRCSPMKGHSHVYWYRQLPEEGLKFMVYLQKENIIDESGMPKERFSAEFPKEGPSILRIQQVVRGDSAAYFCASSLNRENYGYTFGSGTRLTVV.

The sample holds one count of this clone. V gene TRBV30 combines with J gene TRBJ2-1; TRBD2 matches at 7 bases. V was pared by 0 bases and J by 8 bases, with 13 bases of the junction left unmatched. The V gene's germline CDR1 is GTSNPN and CDR2 SVGIG (reference sequence). The CDR3 spans 16 residues. The CDR3 region has the DNA TGTGCCTGGAGTGTTGTAGTCACTAGCGCTCGGGATGAGCAGTTCTTC. It yields the protein CAWSVVVTSARDEQFF.

This chain links TRBV7-2 with TRBJ2-3; 11 bases agree with TRBD2. CDR1 and CDR2 from the germline V gene are SGHTA and FQGNSA. The CDR3 extends over 17 amino acids. V lost 6 bases, J lost 2 bases, and 10 bases stayed unmatched. CDR3 DNA sequence: TGTGCCAGCAGGAAAGGGGTAGCGGGGGGGTTCACAGATACGCAGTATTTT. Encoded protein: CASRKGVAGGFTDTQYF.

The chain is built from TRBV9 and TRBJ2-1, with a tentative D call TRBD2 (5 bases). Germline V gene sequence: CDR1 SGDLS, CDR2 YYNGEE. The CDR3 length is 14 residues. Between the trimmed V and J ends, which lost 4 bases and 4 bases, there was a span of 12 bases. DNA of the CDR3: TGTGCCAGCAGCCCCCCACCGGGGTACAATGAGCAGTTCTTC. It encodes CASSPPPGYNEQFF. Drawing the rest from reference TRBV9 and TRBJ2-1, the complete variable domain is DSGVTQTPKHLITATGQRVTLRCSPRSGDLSVYWYQQSLDQGLQFLIQYYNGEERAKGNILERFSAQQFPDLHSELNLSSLELGDSALYFCASSPPPGYNEQFFGPGTRLTVL.

V and J are TRBV7-2 and TRBJ1-2; the D gene is possibly TRBD1 (5 bases). Germline CDR1 reads SGHTA; CDR2 reads FQGNSA. CDR3 length: 15 amino acids. V lost 5 bases and J lost 9, with 22 bases in between. CDR3 sequence: CASSPGTLTYLSYTF. In DNA form, the CDR3 reads TGTGCCAGCAGCCCCGGGACTCTTACGTACTTAAGCTACACCTTC.

The gene calls are TRBV19 and TRBJ1-5; 7 positions match TRBD1. Germline loops: CDR1 LNHDA, CDR2 SQIVND (reference sequence). CDR3 length equals 16 residues. The trim removed 3 bases at V and 7 bases at J, leaving 12 bases unmatched. The DNA for the CDR3 is TGTGCCAGTAGTATCCCCGGTGGAGGGGGCCGGCAGCCCCAGCATTTT. It encodes CASSIPGGGGRQPQHF.

By share, this clone counts as medium-sized. J is TRBJ1-5 and V is TRBV27; D might be TRBD1 (5 bases). This CDR3 is built from 13 residues. Trimming took 5 bases from V and 4 from J, leaving 9 bases between them. Looked up from germline, CDR1 is MNHEY and CDR2 is SMNVEV (reference sequence). DNA of the CDR3: TGTGCCAGCAGTCAGGGATTTAATCAGCCCCAGCATTTT. The encoded protein is CASSQGFNQPQHF.

This chain links TRBV3-1 (or the pseudogene TRBV3-2) with TRBJ1-1; D call uncertain. Trimming removed 1 base from V and 1 base from J, with 19 bases in between. The CDR3 has 18 amino acids. Germline V lookup: CDR1 LGHDT, CDR2 YNNKEL (reference sequence). The CDR3 loop reads CASSQVFRGNTRNTEAFF. CDR3 coding DNA: TGTGCCAGCAGCCAAGTGTTTCGGGGAAATACTAGGAACACTGAAGCTTTCTTT.

The chain is built from TRBV29-1 and TRBJ1-1; D possibly corresponds to TRBD1 (5 bases). The V and J ends lost 0 bases and 1 base respectively, with 12 bases between them. CDR3 length: 15 amino acids. The germline V gene encodes CDR1 SQVTM and CDR2 ANQGSEA. The CDR3 loop reads CSVEDPEGRNTEAFF. The DNA for the CDR3 is TGCAGCGTTGAAGATCCGGAGGGACGGAACACTGAAGCTTTCTTT.

The chain joins TRBV11-2 to TRBJ1-2; 9 bases agree with TRBD1. CDR1 and CDR2 from the germline V gene are SGHAT and FQNNGV. V shed 8 bases, J shed 3 bases, and the junction held 4 bases outside the gene matches. The CDR3 has 13 residues. As DNA, the CDR3 is TGTGCCAGCGGACAGGGGACGCACTATGGCTACACCTTC. Protein: CASGQGTHYGYTF.

The gene calls are TRBV4-2 and TRBJ2-7; TRBD1 matches 7 bases. The germline V gene has CDR1 LGHNA and CDR2 YNFKEQ. Trimming removed 1 base from V and 4 bases from J; junction bases left unmatched: 7. The CDR3 runs to 15 residues. DNA for the CDR3: TGTGCCAGCAGCCAAGTAGGGGGCAGGGAATACGAGCAGTACTTC. It specifies CASSQVGGREYEQYF.

The J gene is TRBJ2-7, the V gene TRBV7-2; tentatively, D is TRBD2 (6 bases). The CDR3 runs to 15 residues. Germline loops: CDR1 SGHTA, CDR2 FQGNSA. V was clipped by 1 base and J by 0 bases, with 10 bases between them. For the CDR3, the DNA is TGTGCCAGCAGCTTAGACGGGGGACTCTCCTACGAGCAGTACTTC. Translated: CASSLDGGLSYEQYF. The whole variable domain, filled in from reference TRBV7-2 and TRBJ2-7, reads GAGVSQSPSNKVTEKGKDVELRCDPISGHTALYWYRQSLGQGLEFLIYFQGNSAPDKSGLPSDRFSAERTGGSVSTLTIQRTQQEDSAVYLCASSLDGGLSYEQYFGPGTRLTVT.

This chain links TRBV7-9 with TRBJ1-1; 9 bases are a match to TRBD1. The germline gives CDR1 SEHNR, CDR2 FQNEAQ (reference sequence). The CDR3 loop spans 13 amino acids. V was clipped by 8 bases and J by 4 bases; unmatched bases: 5. CDR3 nucleotide sequence: TGTGCCAGCGGACAGGGGTTAGGCACTGAAGCTTTCTTT. It translates to CASGQGLGTEAFF.

This clone was detected only a few times. The gene calls are TRBV2 and TRBJ1-1, with 7 bases aligning to TRBD1. The germline V gene has CDR1 SNHLY and CDR2 FYNNEI. The CDR3 extends over 16 amino acids. Unmatched junction bases numbered 17, after V lost 8 bases and J lost 5 bases. CDR3 protein: CASLGPEGALNTEAFF. CDR3 nucleotide sequence: TGTGCCAGCTTAGGGCCCGAGGGGGCGCTTAATACTGAAGCTTTCTTT.

V and J are TRBV3-1 (or the pseudogene TRBV3-2) and TRBJ2-5; 9 bases match TRBD2. The CDR3 sequence is 16 residues long. V gave up 2 bases and J gave up 5 bases; unmatched junction bases: 9. CDR1 is LGHDT, CDR2 YNNKEL, per germline (reference sequence). CDR3 region: CASSQILREGLETQYF. For the CDR3, the DNA is TGTGCCAGCAGCCAAATCCTGCGGGAGGGTTTGGAGACCCAGTACTTC.

The rearrangement uses TRBV7-9 and TRBJ2-1, with D perhaps TRBD1 (8 bases). There are 17 residues in the CDR3. The ends were cut back, 3 bases at V and 0 bases at J, with 15 bases in the middle. CDR1 SEHNR and CDR2 FQNEAQ come from the germline V gene (reference sequence). CDR3 coding DNA: TGTGCCAGCAGCTTCCCACAGGGGGGGAGCTCCTACAATGAGCAGTTCTTC. Its protein is CASSFPQGGSSYNEQFF.

V gene TRBV3-1 (or the pseudogene TRBV3-2) combines with J gene TRBJ2-2; 8 bases are shared with TRBD1. The CDR3 has 15 residues. V trimming: 8 bases; J trimming: 6 bases; junction bases outside the gene matches: 11. Germline V gene data show CDR1 as LGHDT and CDR2 as YNNKEL (reference sequence). The CDR3 DNA sequence: TGTGCCAGCGGGGTCCGGACAGGGATAGCCGGGGAGCTGTTTTTT. As protein: CASGVRTGIAGELFF.

V and J are TRBV27 and TRBJ2-1, with 8 positions matching TRBD2. CDR1 and CDR2 from the germline V gene are MNHEY and SMNVEV (reference sequence). This CDR3 is built from 18 residues. V was clipped by 4 bases and J by 2 bases; unmatched bases: 13. For the CDR3, the DNA is TGTGCCAGCAGTTCCGCCTTCCCCGGGACTAGTCCCTACAATGAGCAGTTCTTC. Its translation is CASSSAFPGTSPYNEQFF.

The chain is built from TRBV5-1 and TRBJ1-2; D may be TRBD1 (5 bases). CDR3 length: 14 residues. The V and J ends lost 6 bases and 2 bases respectively, with 14 bases between them. The germline V gene encodes CDR1 SGHRS and CDR2 YFSETQ. CDR3 sequence: CASTEVGGNYGYTF. CDR3 nucleotides: TGCGCCAGCACCGAGGTCGGGGGGAACTATGGCTACACCTTC.

J is TRBJ1-1 and V is TRBV6-5; no firm D call. Between the trimmed V and J ends, which lost 2 bases and 4 bases, there was a span of 8 bases. Per the germline V gene, CDR1 is MNHEY and CDR2 is SVGAGI. The CDR3 has 13 residues. In DNA, the CDR3 is TGTGCCAGCAGTTACACCCTCGGCACTGAAGCTTTCTTT. Translation gives CASSYTLGTEAFF.

The chain is built from TRBV19 and TRBJ1-1; weak D call: TRBD1 (5 bases). V was clipped by 7 bases and J by 4 bases, with 7 bases between them. The CDR3 contains 11 residues. CDR1 and CDR2 from the germline V gene are LNHDA and SQIVND (reference sequence). CDR3 sequence (DNA): TGTGCCAGTAATAGGGGCACTGAAGCTTTCTTT. This translates into CASNRGTEAFF. Full variable domain (outside the CDR3, taken from reference TRBV19 and TRBJ1-1): DGGITQSPKYLFRKEGQNVTLSCEQNLNHDAMYWYRQDPGQGLRLIYYSQIVNDFQKGDIAEGYSVSREKKESFPLTVTSAQKNPTAFYLCASNRGTEAFFGQGTRLTVV.